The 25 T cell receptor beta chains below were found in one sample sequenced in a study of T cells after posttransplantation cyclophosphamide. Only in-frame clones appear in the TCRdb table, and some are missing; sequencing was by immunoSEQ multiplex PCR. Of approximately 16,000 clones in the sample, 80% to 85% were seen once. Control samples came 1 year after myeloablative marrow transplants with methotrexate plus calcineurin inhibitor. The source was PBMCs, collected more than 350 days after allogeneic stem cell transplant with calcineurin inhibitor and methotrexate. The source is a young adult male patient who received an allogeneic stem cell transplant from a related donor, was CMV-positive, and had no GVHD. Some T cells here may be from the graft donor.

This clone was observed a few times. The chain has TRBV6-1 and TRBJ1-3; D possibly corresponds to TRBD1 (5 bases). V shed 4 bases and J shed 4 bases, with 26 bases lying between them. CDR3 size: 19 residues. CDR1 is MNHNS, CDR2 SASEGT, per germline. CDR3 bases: TGTGCCAGCAGTGCCTTCTGGGGTGCCGCGGGACGAGCGGGAAACACCATATATTTT. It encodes CASSAFWGAAGRAGNTIYF.

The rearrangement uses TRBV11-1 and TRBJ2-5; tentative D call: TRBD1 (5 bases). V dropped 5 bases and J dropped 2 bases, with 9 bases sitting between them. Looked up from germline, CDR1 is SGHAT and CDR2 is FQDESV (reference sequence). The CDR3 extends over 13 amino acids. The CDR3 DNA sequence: TGTGCCAGCAGCACAACAGGACAAGAGACCCAGTACTTC. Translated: CASSTTGQETQYF.

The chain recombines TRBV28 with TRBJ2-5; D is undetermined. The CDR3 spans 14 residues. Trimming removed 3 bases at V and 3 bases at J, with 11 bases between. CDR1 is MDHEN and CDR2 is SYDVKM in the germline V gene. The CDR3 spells CASSFLRLKETQYF. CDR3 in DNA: TGTGCCAGCAGTTTCCTCCGCCTAAAAGAGACCCAGTACTTC.

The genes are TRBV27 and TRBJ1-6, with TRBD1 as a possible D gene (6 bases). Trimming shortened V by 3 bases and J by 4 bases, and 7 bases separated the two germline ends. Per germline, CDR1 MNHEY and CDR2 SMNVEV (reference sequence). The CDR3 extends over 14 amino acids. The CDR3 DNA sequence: TGTGCCAGCAGTTTTCAGGGGTATAATTCACCCCTCCACTTT. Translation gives CASSFQGYNSPLHF.

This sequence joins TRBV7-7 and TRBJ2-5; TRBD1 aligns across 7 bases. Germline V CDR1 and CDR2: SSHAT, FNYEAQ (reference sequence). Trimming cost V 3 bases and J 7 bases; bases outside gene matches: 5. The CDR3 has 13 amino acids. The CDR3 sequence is CASSLTGLGTQYF. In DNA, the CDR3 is TGTGCCAGCAGCTTGACAGGGCTGGGGACCCAGTACTTC.

The CDR3 spells CASSQGSGHFSTDTQYF. The CDR3, as DNA: TGCGCCAGCAGCCAAGGCTCTGGACACTTCAGCACAGATACGCAGTATTTT. The chain carries TRBV4-3 and TRBJ2-3; D might be TRBD1 (5 bases). Germline values: CDR1 LGHNA, CDR2 YSLEER. The CDR3 is 17 amino acids. Trimming stripped 1 base from V and 0 bases from J, with 14 bases between.

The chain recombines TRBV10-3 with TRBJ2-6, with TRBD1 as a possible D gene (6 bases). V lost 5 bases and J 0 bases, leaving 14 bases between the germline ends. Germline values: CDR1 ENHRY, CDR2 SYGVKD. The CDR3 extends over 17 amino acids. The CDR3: CAISTGLVFSGANVLTF. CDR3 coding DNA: TGTGCCATCAGTACAGGGCTAGTCTTCTCTGGGGCCAACGTCCTGACTTTC.

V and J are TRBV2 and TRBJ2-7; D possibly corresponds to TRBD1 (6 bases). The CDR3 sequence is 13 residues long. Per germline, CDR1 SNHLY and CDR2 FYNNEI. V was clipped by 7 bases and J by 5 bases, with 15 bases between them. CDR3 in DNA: TGTGCCAGCATGAAGGGGGAAGGAGACGAGCAGTACTTC. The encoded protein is CASMKGEGDEQYF.

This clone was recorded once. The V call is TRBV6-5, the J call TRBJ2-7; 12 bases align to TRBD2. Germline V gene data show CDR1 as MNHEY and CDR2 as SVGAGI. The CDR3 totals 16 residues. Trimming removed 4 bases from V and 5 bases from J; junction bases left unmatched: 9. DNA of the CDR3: TGTGCCAGCAGTTCCAGGACTAGCGGGGTCCGAAACGAGCAGTACTTC. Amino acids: CASSSRTSGVRNEQYF.

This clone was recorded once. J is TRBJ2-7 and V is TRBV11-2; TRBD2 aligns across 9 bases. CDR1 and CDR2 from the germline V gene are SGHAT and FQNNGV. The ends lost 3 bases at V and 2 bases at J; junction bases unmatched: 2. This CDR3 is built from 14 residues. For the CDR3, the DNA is TGTGCCAGCAGCTTTAGCGGGAGCCCCTACGAGCAGTACTTC. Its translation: CASSFSGSPYEQYF.

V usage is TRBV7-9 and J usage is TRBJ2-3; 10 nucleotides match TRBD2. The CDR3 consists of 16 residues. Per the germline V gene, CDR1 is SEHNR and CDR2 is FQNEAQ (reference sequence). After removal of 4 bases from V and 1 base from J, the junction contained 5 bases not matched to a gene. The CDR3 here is CASSSSSGRGTDTQYF. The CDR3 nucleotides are TGTGCCAGCAGCTCATCGAGCGGGAGGGGCACAGATACGCAGTATTTT.

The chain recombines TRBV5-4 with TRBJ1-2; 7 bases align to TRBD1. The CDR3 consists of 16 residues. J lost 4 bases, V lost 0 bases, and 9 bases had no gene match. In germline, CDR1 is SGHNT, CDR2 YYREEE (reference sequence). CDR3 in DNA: TGTGCCAGCAGCTTGGGAGAGGGGGCCGTCGGCTATGGCTACACCTTC. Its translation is CASSLGEGAVGYGYTF.

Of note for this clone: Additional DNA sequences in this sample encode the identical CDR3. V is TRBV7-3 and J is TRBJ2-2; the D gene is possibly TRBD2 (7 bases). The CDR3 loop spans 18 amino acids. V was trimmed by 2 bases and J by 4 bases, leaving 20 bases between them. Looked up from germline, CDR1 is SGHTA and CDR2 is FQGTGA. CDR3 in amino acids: CASSLFGGGGRSTGELFF. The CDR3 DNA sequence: TGTGCCAGCAGCTTATTTGGGGGAGGGGGGCGAAGCACCGGGGAGCTGTTTTTT.

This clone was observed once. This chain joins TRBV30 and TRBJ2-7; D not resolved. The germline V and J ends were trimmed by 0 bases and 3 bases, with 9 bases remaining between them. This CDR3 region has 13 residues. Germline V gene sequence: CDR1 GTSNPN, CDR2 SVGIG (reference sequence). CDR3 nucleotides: TGTGCCTGGAGTGTTCAGAGAGGCTACGAGCAGTACTTC. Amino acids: CAWSVQRGYEQYF.

CDR3 in amino acids: CASSLLWGAGELFF. The CDR3 bases are TGTGCCAGCAGCTTATTATGGGGAGCCGGGGAGCTGTTTTTT. The chain carries TRBV7-3 and TRBJ2-2; possible D gene TRBD2, 5 bases. CDR1 SGHTA and CDR2 FQGTGA come from the germline V gene. This CDR3 region has 14 residues. The V end lost 2 bases, the J end lost 6 bases, and 10 bases lay between the germline ends.

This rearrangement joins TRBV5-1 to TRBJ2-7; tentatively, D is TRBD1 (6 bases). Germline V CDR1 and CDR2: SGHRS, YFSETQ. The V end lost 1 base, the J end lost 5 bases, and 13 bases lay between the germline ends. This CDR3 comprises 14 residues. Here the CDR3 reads CASSLTGSSNEQYF. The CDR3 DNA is TGCGCCAGCAGCTTGACAGGGTCAAGCAACGAGCAGTACTTC.

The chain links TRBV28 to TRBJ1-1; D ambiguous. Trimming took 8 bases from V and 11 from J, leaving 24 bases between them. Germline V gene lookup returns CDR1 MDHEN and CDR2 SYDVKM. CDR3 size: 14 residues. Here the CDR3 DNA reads TGTGCCAGCGAGCATTCCCGCGATCCGGGTCTGGCTTTCTTT. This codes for CASEHSRDPGLAFF.

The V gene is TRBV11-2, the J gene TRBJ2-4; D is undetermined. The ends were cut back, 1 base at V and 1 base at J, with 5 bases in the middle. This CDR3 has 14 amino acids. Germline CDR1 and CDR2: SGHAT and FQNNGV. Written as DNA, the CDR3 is TGTGCCAGCAGCTTAGCGTCTGCCAAAAACATTCAGTACTTC. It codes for CASSLASAKNIQYF.

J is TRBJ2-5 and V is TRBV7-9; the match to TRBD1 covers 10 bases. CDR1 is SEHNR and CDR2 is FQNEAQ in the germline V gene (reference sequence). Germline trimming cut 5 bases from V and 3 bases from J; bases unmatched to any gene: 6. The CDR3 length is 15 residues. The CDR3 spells CASSPEGTGEETQYF. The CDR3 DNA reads TGTGCCAGCAGCCCCGAAGGGACAGGGGAAGAGACCCAGTACTTC.

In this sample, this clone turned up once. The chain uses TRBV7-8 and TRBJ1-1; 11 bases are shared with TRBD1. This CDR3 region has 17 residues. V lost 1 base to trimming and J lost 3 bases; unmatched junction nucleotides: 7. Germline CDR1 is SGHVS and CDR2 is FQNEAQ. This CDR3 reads CASSLVGQGARHTEAFF. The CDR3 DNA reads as TGTGCCAGCAGCTTAGTAGGACAGGGGGCTAGGCACACTGAAGCTTTCTTT.

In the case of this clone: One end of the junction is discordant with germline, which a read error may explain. In nucleotides, the CDR3 is TGTGCCAGCCGTGAAGGAGGGAGGAGACTCAATCAGCCCCAGCATTTT. This encodes CASREGGRRLNQPQHF. The chain joins TRBV2 to TRBJ1-5; D unclear. Germline CDR1 and CDR2: SNHLY and FYNNEI. The CDR3 runs to 16 residues.

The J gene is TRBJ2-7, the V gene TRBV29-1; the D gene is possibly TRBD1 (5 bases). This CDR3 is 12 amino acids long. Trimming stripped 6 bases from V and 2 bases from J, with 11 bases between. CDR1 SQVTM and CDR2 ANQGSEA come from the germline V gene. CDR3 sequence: CSVARGPYEQYF. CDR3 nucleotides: TGCAGCGTCGCTAGGGGTCCCTACGAGCAGTACTTC.

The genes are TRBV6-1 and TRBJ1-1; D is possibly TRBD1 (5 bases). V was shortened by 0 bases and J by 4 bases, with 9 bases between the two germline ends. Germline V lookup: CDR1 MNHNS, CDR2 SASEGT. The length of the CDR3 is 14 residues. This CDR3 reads CASSEAGGTTEAFF. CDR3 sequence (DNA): TGTGCCAGCAGTGAAGCGGGGGGGACCACTGAAGCTTTCTTT.

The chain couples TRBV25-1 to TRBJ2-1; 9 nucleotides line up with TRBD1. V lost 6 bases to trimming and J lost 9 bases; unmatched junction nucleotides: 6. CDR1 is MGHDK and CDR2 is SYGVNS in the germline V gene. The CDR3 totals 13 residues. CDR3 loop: CASRGQGEGEQFF. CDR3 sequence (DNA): TGTGCCAGCAGGGGACAGGGAGAGGGTGAGCAGTTCTTC.

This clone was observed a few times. This chain's CDR3 is CASSKVPKSQANYGYTF. The CDR3 nucleotides are TGTGCCAGCAGCAAAGTCCCTAAGTCCCAAGCTAACTATGGCTACACCTTC. The V call is TRBV21-1, the J call TRBJ1-2. TRBV21-1 is recorded as a pseudogene. CDR3 length: 17 amino acids.